This is a list of T cell receptor beta chains from one sample in a study of T cells in Graves' hyperthyroidism and ophthalmopathy. TCRdb itself ran the multiplex PCR reads through MiXCR, one entry per CDR3 protein. The sample gives approximately 510,000 distinct CDR3 sequences, approximately 49% of which show up once; 35% to 50% is in the top ten. The source material was peripheral blood or thyroid tissue (not recorded which). The receptors come from an adult woman with Graves' disease, either hyperthyroidism or ophthalmopathy (not recorded which). CDR3s include the opening cysteine and the closing phenylalanine or tryptophan. A D gene is named only where the DNA matches it firmly. The size field is filled for only some rows; it gives once, few, many or a size class.

d_gene	v_gene	abundance	j_gene	CDR3nt	CDR3aa
.	TRBV6-1	.	TRBJ2-2	TGTGCCAGCAGTGAAGCGTGGGGGAGGAACACCGGGGAGCTGTTTTTT	CASSEAWGRNTGELFF
.	TRBV19	many	TRBJ2-7	TGTGCCAGTAAGGGGACTCCTTCCTACGAGCAGTACTTC	CASKGTPSYEQYF
TRBD2	TRBV20-1	many	TRBJ2-5	TGCAGTGCTACCGGGAGGGCCGTGGGGACCCAGTACTTC	CSATGRAVGTQYF
TRBD1	TRBV20-1	.	TRBJ1-1	TGCAGTGCTAGAGGTGAGGGGGCGCTGGGTGAAGCTTTCTTT	CSARGEGALGEAFF
.	TRBV12-3/TRBV12-4	many	TRBJ1-2	TGTGCCAGCAGTTTACCCCTTAGAGGGTATGGCTACACCTTC	CASSLPLRGYGYTF
TRBD1	TRBV7-8	.	TRBJ2-2	TGTGCCAGCCCGGACAGGGTGAACACCGGGGAGCTGTTTTTT	CASPDRVNTGELFF
TRBD1	TRBV20-1	.	TRBJ1-1	TGCAGTGCTAGAGCGCTCAGGGGGCAGTTGAACACTGAAGCTTTCTTT	CSARALRGQLNTEAFF
.	TRBV24-1	.	TRBJ1-2	TGTGCCACCAGTGATTTAGAGGGGAGCTACACCTTC	CATSDLEGSYTF
TRBD1	TRBV7-2	.	TRBJ1-1	TGTGCCAGCAGCTTAACCCCGGGACAGGGGGCTGAAGCTTTCTTT	CASSLTPGQGAEAFF
.	TRBV20-1	.	TRBJ1-5	TGCAGTGCTAGACAGGCTTATAGCAATCAGCCCCAGCATTTT	CSARQAYSNQPQHF
.	TRBV7-2	.	TRBJ1-6	.	CASSLAGRYEQYFGTGSPLHF
.	TRBV2	many	TRBJ2-2	TGTGCCAGCGGAGGAGGTGTCGGGGAGCTGTTTTTT	CASGGGVGELFF
.	TRBV7-2	.	TRBJ2-3	TGTGCCAGCAGCCAAGACTCGACGGGCGATACGCAGTATTTT	CASSQDSTGDTQYF
.	TRBV10-3	.	TRBJ2-5	TGTGCCATCAGATTGGACACAGGAGTCGAGACCCAGTACTTC	CAIRLDTGVETQYF
TRBD1	TRBV24-1	many	TRBJ1-1	TGTGCCACCAGTGATTTGTACTATTGGGGACAGTACCTAATGAACACTGAAGCTTTCTTT	CATSDLYYWGQYLMNTEAFF
.	TRBV20-1	few	TRBJ2-2	TGCAGTGCTAGAGATCTTGGTGGACTTTACACCGGGGAGCTGTTTTTT	CSARDLGGLYTGELFF
.	TRBV29-1	once	TRBJ1-4	TGCAGCGTTCGTCCCCGCCGCGCGAATGAAAAACTGTTTTTT	CSVRPRRANEKLFF
.	TRBV7-7	.	TRBJ1-3	TGTGCCAGCAGCCAGGGTACATCTTCTGGAAACACCATATATTTT	CASSQGTSSGNTIYF
.	TRBV7-2	.	TRBJ2-2	TGTGCCAGCAGCTTAGGGGGGCCCACCGGGGAGCTGTTTTTT	CASSLGGPTGELFF